A single sample is the source of the 23 T cell receptor beta chains below, sequenced in a study of T cell repertoires in cytomegalovirus infection. Via MiXCR, TCRdb re-called the reads, giving one row per CDR3 protein. Of around 170,000 distinct CDR3 sequences listed, roughly an eighth are singletons. Sequencing was done on a sample of PBMCs. Receptors were obtained from a human donor in good health (CMV status not recorded). Some clones in this sample may be carry-over from other donors' samples.

This clonotype was picked up many times. The chain joins TRBV7-2 to TRBJ2-5; 7 nucleotides agree with TRBD2. The CDR3 spans 14 residues. The V gene's germline CDR1 is SGHTA and CDR2 FQGNSA. Germline trimming cut 7 bases from V and 3 bases from J; bases unmatched to any gene: 8. The CDR3 nucleotides are TGTGCCAGCATCGGAGGGAGGGCCGAAGAGACCCAGTACTTC. This sequence encodes CASIGGRAEETQYF.

In this sample, this clonotype turned up many times. V usage is TRBV7-3 and J usage is TRBJ2-1, with 11 bases fitting TRBD1. J lost 7 bases, V lost 2 bases, and 10 bases had no gene match. The CDR3 is 17 amino acids. CDR1 and CDR2 (germline): SGHTA, FQGTGA. Here the CDR3 DNA reads TGTGCCAGCAGCTTATACCCCGAGGACAGGGGGCTGAATGAGCAGTTCTTC. This translates into CASSLYPEDRGLNEQFF.

This clonotype has just a few counts. The CDR3 coding sequence is TGTGCTAGTGGTTTGTATAGGACTAGCGAGCTCTACGAGCAGTACTTC. Its translation is CASGLYRTSELYEQYF. The chain recombines TRBV12-5 with TRBJ2-7, with 9 bases fitting TRBD2. CDR3 length: 16 amino acids. Germline values: CDR1 LGHNT, CDR2 FRNRAP. The V gene end was trimmed by 2 bases and the J gene end by 3 bases; junction bases not matched to a gene: 8. The complete variable domain, with remaining parts taken from reference TRBV12-5 and TRBJ2-7, reads DARVTQTPRHKVTEMGQEVTMRCQPILGHNTVFWYRQTMMQGLELLAYFRNRAPLDDSGMPKDRFSAEMPDATLATLKIQPSEPRDSAVYFCASGLYRTSELYEQYFGPGTRLTVT.

The genes are TRBV20-1 and TRBJ1-1; TRBD1 is a possible D gene (5 bases). This CDR3 has 12 residues. V lost 3 bases and J 12 bases, leaving 17 bases between the germline ends. Germline CDR1 reads DFQATT; CDR2 reads SNEGSKA (reference sequence). This CDR3 is CSASPSQGRSFF. The CDR3 bases are TGCAGTGCTAGTCCCAGTCAGGGTAGGTCTTTCTTT.

This clonotype showed up many times. The chain combines TRBV12-3 or TRBV12-4 with TRBJ2-7; 7 nucleotides match TRBD1. V shed 2 bases, J shed 6 bases, and the junction held 1 base outside the gene matches. The CDR3 runs 12 residues. The CDR3 DNA is TGTGCCAGCAGTTTAAACAGGGGCGAGCAGTACTTC. Its protein is CASSLNRGEQYF.

This clonotype was found many times. This chain joins TRBV27 and TRBJ2-4; D possibly matches TRBD1 or TRBD2 (5 bases each). V lost 5 bases and J lost 1, with 6 bases in between. This CDR3 is 13 amino acids long. The germline CDR1 and CDR2 sequences are MNHEY and SMNVEV (reference sequence). The CDR3 sequence: CASSEGAKNIQYF. The CDR3 DNA sequence: TGTGCCAGCAGTGAGGGGGCCAAAAACATTCAGTACTTC.

V gene TRBV12-3 or TRBV12-4 combines with J gene TRBJ2-1; TRBD1 might be the D (6 bases). Trimming shortened V by 4 bases and J by 5 bases, and 12 bases separated the two germline ends. This CDR3 is built from 14 residues. For the CDR3, the DNA is TGTGCCAGCAGTTACAGGGACCCCAACAATGAGCAGTTCTTC. Protein: CASSYRDPNNEQFF.

The V call is TRBV29-1, the J call TRBJ1-2, with a possible D match to TRBD1 (6 bases). Germline V CDR1 and CDR2: SQVTM, ANQGSEA. The V and J ends lost 3 bases and 8 bases respectively, with 13 bases between them. The CDR3 length is 12 residues. CDR3 nucleotide sequence: TGCAGCGTTGAGTTGGGGGCACAAGGCTACACCTTC. Its translation is CSVELGAQGYTF.

The rearrangement uses TRBV4-1 and TRBJ1-2, with D possibly TRBD1 on 5 matching bases. V lost 1 base, J lost 4 bases, and 19 bases lay in between. The CDR3 is made up of 17 amino acids. The germline CDR1 and CDR2 sequences are MGHRA and YSYEKL. The CDR3 bases are TGCGCCAGCAGCCAAGTCGCAGGGCAGGGCAACATCTATGGCTACACCTTC. This translates into CASSQVAGQGNIYGYTF.

In its sample, this clonotype was seen many times. This chain links TRBV11-2 with TRBJ2-1; no clear D. The germline V gene encodes CDR1 SGHAT and CDR2 FQNNGV. This CDR3 has 11 residues. Trimming removed 1 base at V and 8 bases at J, with 3 bases between. The CDR3 loop reads CASSLADEQFF. The CDR3 DNA reads as TGTGCCAGCAGCTTAGCGGATGAGCAGTTCTTC.

The rearrangement joins TRBV4-1 to TRBJ2-7; D is perhaps TRBD1 (6 bases). CDR3 length: 17 amino acids. V was pared by 1 base and J by 1 base, with 17 bases between. CDR1 and CDR2 (germline): MGHRA, YSYEKL. The CDR3 sequence: CASSQGKGGVGSYEQYF. The DNA for the CDR3 is TGCGCCAGCAGCCAAGGGAAAGGGGGAGTCGGGTCCTACGAGCAGTACTTC.

This CDR3 is CASSWGAPSYEQYF. CDR3 DNA sequence: TGTGCCAGCAGCTGGGGTGCGCCCTCCTACGAGCAGTACTTC. The chain recombines TRBV7-2 with TRBJ2-7; no clear D. Germline CDR1 reads SGHTA; CDR2 reads FQGNSA. The CDR3 is 14 residues long. The V gene lost 4 bases and the J gene lost 0 bases, with 10 bases spanning the gap.

A few counts support this clonotype. DNA for the CDR3: TGTGCCACCAGCCGACGGGGGGGAGGCTACACCTTC. Its translation is CATSRRGGGYTF. The J gene is TRBJ1-2, the V gene TRBV15; TRBD1 might be the D (5 bases). From germline, CDR1 is LNHNV and CDR2 YYDKDF (reference sequence). The V end lost 5 bases, the J end lost 8 bases, and 12 bases lay between the germline ends. CDR3 size: 12 residues. Together with reference TRBV15 and TRBJ1-2, the CDR3 gives the full variable domain: DAMVIQNPRYQVTQFGKPVTLSCSQTLNHNVMYWYQQKSSQAPKLLFHYYDKDFNNEADTPDNFQSRRPNTSFCFLDIRSPGLGDTAMYLCATSRRGGGYTFGSGTRLTVV.

The sample holds many counts of this clonotype. This sequence joins TRBV7-3 and TRBJ2-1, with 7 bases lining up with TRBD2. V shed 7 bases, J shed 5 bases, and the junction held 8 bases outside the gene matches. This CDR3 region has 14 residues. CDR1 and CDR2 from the germline V gene are SGHTA and FQGTGA. CDR3 DNA: TGTGCCAGCACCATCGGCGGGAGAAACAATGAGCAGTTCTTC. This gives the protein CASTIGGRNNEQFF.

This clonotype has at least ten counts. The V and J genes are TRBV7-2 and TRBJ1-1; D ambiguous. V shed 1 base and J shed 0 bases, with 9 bases lying between them. CDR1 is SGHTA, CDR2 FQGNSA, per germline. This CDR3 spans 15 amino acids. CDR3 DNA: TGTGCCAGCAGCTTAGGCAGGTTTATGAACACTGAAGCTTTCTTT. Translating gives CASSLGRFMNTEAFF.

The chain joins TRBV20-1 to TRBJ1-1; D not certain. This CDR3 comprises 13 residues. In germline, CDR1 is DFQATT, CDR2 SNEGSKA (reference sequence). Trimming stripped 5 bases from V and 5 bases from J, with 15 bases between. CDR3 in amino acids: CSAPGPWGTEAFF. CDR3 bases: TGCAGTGCTCCCGGGCCCTGGGGAACTGAAGCTTTCTTT.

This clonotype has ten or more counts. This chain connects TRBV10-3 to TRBJ1-2; the match to TRBD1 covers 9 bases. The CDR3 has 18 amino acids. J was trimmed by 6 bases and V by 3 bases; bases with no gene match: 17. CDR1 is ENHRY and CDR2 is SYGVKD in the germline V gene. This chain's CDR3 is CAISDPLFRDRDSDGYTF. The CDR3 coding sequence is TGTGCCATCAGTGACCCCCTTTTCCGGGACAGGGATTCGGATGGCTACACCTTC.

The chain uses TRBV2 and TRBJ2-1; perhaps TRBD1 as D (5 bases). This CDR3 has 14 residues. Germline-derived CDR1 and CDR2 are SNHLY and FYNNEI. V lost 1 base, J lost 5 bases, and 9 bases lay in between. The CDR3 reads CASSEGIQDNEQFF. Here the CDR3 DNA reads TGTGCCAGCAGTGAAGGAATACAGGACAATGAGCAGTTCTTC. The whole variable domain, remainder taken from reference TRBV2 and TRBJ2-1, is EPEVTQTPSHQVTQMGQEVILRCVPISNHLYFYWYRQILGQKVEFLVSFYNNEISEKSEIFDDQFSVERPDGSNFTLKIRSTKLEDSAMYFCASSEGIQDNEQFFGPGTRLTVL.

Worth noting for this clonotype: The germline gene is not matched at one end of the junction; a read error may be the cause. V usage is TRBV28 and J usage is TRBJ1-2, with a possible D match to TRBD1 (5 bases). The length of the CDR3 is 15 residues. CDR1 is MDHEN, CDR2 SYDVKM, per germline. CDR3 DNA: TGTGCCGGCAGTTTACAGCGACCTGGGGGCTATGGCTACACCTTC. Its protein product is CAGSLQRPGGYGYTF.

The V gene is TRBV14, the J gene TRBJ2-1, with 12 bases lining up with TRBD2. From germline, CDR1 is SGHDN and CDR2 FVKESK. Trimming at V came to 4 bases and at J to 8 bases, leaving 6 bases not matched to a gene. This CDR3 region has 15 residues. Here the CDR3 DNA reads TGTGCCAGCAGCCTTGGACTAGCGGGGCTCCATGAGCAGTTCTTC. As protein: CASSLGLAGLHEQFF.

The chain couples TRBV15 to TRBJ1-5; weak D call: TRBD1 (5 bases). Germline V lookup: CDR1 LNHNV, CDR2 YYDKDF (reference sequence). The CDR3 spans 13 residues. Trimming shortened V by 9 bases and J by 6 bases, and 15 bases separated the two germline ends. This CDR3 reads CATGRDPRQPQHF. CDR3 nucleotide sequence: TGTGCCACGGGGCGGGACCCCCGTCAGCCCCAGCATTTT.

The chain combines TRBV19 with TRBJ1-1; D possibly corresponds to TRBD1 (5 bases). The CDR3 sequence is 13 residues long. V was clipped by 3 bases and J by 4 bases, with 9 bases between them. CDR1 and CDR2 (germline): LNHDA, SQIVND (reference sequence). CDR3 sequence (DNA): TGTGCCAGTAGTATCGTAAGGGGCACTGAAGCTTTCTTT. This encodes CASSIVRGTEAFF.

In this sample, this clonotype turned up many times. As DNA, the CDR3 is TGTGCCAGCTTCCTCACCAAGGCCCAGGGACCGAACACTGAAGCTTTCTTT. This sequence encodes CASFLTKAQGPNTEAFF. The rearrangement links TRBV7-3 to TRBJ1-1; D is possibly TRBD1 (5 bases). Looked up from germline, CDR1 is SGHTA and CDR2 is FQGTGA. With 8 bases removed from V and 1 base from J, the gap between germline ends came to 23 bases. The CDR3 runs 17 residues.